The entry that follows covers one T cell receptor (beta chain) sequence. Its antigen is currently not known. Nothing much larger sits one base from this clone, and base qualities are not available. This sample was taken from a study of cytomegalovirus exposure and HLA in healthy donors (dated by TCRdb to about 2017). For context, the study as a whole: According to an earlier analysis of a few hundred of the donors, about 179 million T cells yielded roughly 110 million unique TCR beta sequences and around 280 Gb of sequence data. An early release that covered about 600 HLA-typed donors contained about 290 gigabases of sequencing data and 85 million to 100 million unique TCR sequences. The genetic ancestry cluster associated with self-reported Caucasian donors included about 81% of the roughly 390 genotyped donors. Typing coverage varied by locus: roughly 620-640 donors for A, B, C, DRB1 and DQB1; about 520 for DQA1; 600 to 610 for DPA1; approximately 490 for DPB1. To study patterns of TCR occurrence, a later analysis re-analyzed previously published TCR beta repertoires from 650 to 750 donors and added high-resolution HLA genotyping. In the later analysis, no new phenotypic data were used to find candidate immune exposures; instead, reliance was placed on TCR beta sequences and their occurrence across donors. The study combined high-throughput TCR immunosequencing, statistical association of individual TCRs with disease status, and machine learning to predict cytomegalovirus infection status. A later genetic analysis took genome-wide SNP genotypes for about 65% of the 666 donors and used that subset as a discovery cohort. Every discovery cohort repertoire had been produced on one sequencing platform. Donor age, sex, ethnicity and CMV serostatus were compiled alongside the repertoire data. Both class I and class II loci were covered by HLA typing, at four-digit resolution. The study aimed to test whether signatures of past pathogen exposure could be identified by cataloging public T cell receptors. In an earlier analysis of several hundred of the donors, high-throughput TCR beta sequencing was used to judge whether each TCR beta V gene segment behaved as functional or pseudogenic. On average, roughly 240,000 unique TCR beta nucleotide sequences were sequenced per donor among 398 genotyped donors of the cohort, with about 19% of those sequences being non-productive. Four or five DR-DQ haplotypes were treated as single units for association and clustering because of strong linkage in the cohort. Using immunosequencing, the study profiled T cell repertoires from around 680 subjects and related those repertoires to cytomegalovirus serostatus. A separate validation cohort of roughly 130 different subjects was used in addition to the 666-subject first cohort. Broader findings and caveats from the paper: In an earlier analysis of approximately 590 of the donors, most TCR beta V segments appeared in productive rearrangements about 87% or about 30% of the time, broadly matching IMGT annotations. When HLA alleles, especially DR and DQ, strongly co-occurred, TCR associations were difficult to assign to individual alleles. The presence/absence analyses assumed that sequencing depth was roughly uniform across donors, and that assumption may not be true. CMV serostatus was the only immune exposure information available for the cohort. The cohort was sequenced for TCR beta chains only, and without alpha or paired-chain data the features that could be detected were limited. In a later analysis, most CMV-associated TCR beta chains were found to appear HLA-restricted, with HLA associations seemingly driven largely by CMV exposure. Linkage disequilibrium might explain the correlated functional status among segregating V segments, but an unknown experimental factor could not be excluded. A further reported finding was that TCR beta sequences accurately predicted the HLA-A and HLA-B alleles for most subjects in the first cohort. A later analysis reported that several top co-occurrence clusters appeared linked to parvovirus B19, influenza, CMV and Epstein-Barr virus. A few of the identified cytomegalovirus-associated TCR beta chains were confirmed in vitro to be specific for cytomegalovirus antigens. In a later genetic analysis, fewer N-insertions in productive TCRs were reported among donors in an Asian-associated ancestry cluster than the approximately 670-donor mean. A later analysis found that TCR association rates varied across HLA loci, with DRB1 alleles showing the most associated TCRs and HLA-C alleles the fewest. Because HLA typing was unavailable for some donors at each locus, only the typed subset was used in association tests. V-gene and J-gene trimming of TCR beta chains was associated with a missense DCLRE1C variant in a later genetic analysis, and the association was replicated in an independent cohort. A cluster of highly shared sequence variants was judged likely to represent a technical artifact of the sequencing pipeline. In a later analysis, HLA-associated TCR beta chains were found to be more clonally expanded and to have lower generation probabilities than equally common non-associated chains. A later analysis associated approximately 17,000 TCR beta sequences with specific HLA alleles at a false discovery rate of 0.05. The authors suggested that the approach could potentially be extended to other disease states and immunological phenotypes. Some IMGT-functional V segments, including TRBV6-2 and TRBV6-3, could not be distinguished by the 87-base-pair reads and were therefore excluded. Because counts were too low, 15 to 20 rarely observed V segments, including chromosome 9 orphons, were excluded from the earlier analysis of around 640 of the donors. The study listed 150 to 200 TCR beta chains as associated with cytomegalovirus. The classifier was reported to diagnose cytomegalovirus status with high specificity and sensitivity in both the original and validation cohorts. Across donors, most TCR sequences were observed very rarely, whereas some public TCRs were present in many individuals.

Library preparation was by the immunoSEQ multiplex PCR assay. For the multiplex PCR, a mixture combining 60 forward primers for TCR Vbeta segments and 13 reverse primers for TCR Jbeta segments was used. The CDR3 region of rearranged TCR beta genes was amplified from genomic DNA by a multiplex PCR assay. On the Illumina HiSeq System, the amplified TCR beta libraries were sequenced as 87-base-pair reads. As for the original processing: In a later analysis, some 80 million unique TCR beta chains were counted across the approximately 670 repertoires, and some 10 million of these chains were shared by at least two donors. To remove PCR and sequencing errors, raw reads were error-corrected and collapsed into unique sequences using a nearest-neighbor algorithm that merged closely related sequences. V, D and J gene segments were assigned by aligning CDR3 sequences to IMGT reference sequences. For a sequence to be retained, at least a six-nucleotide match to both a V gene segment and a J gene segment was required. Rearrangements were called productive when the CDR3 lacked stop codons and stayed in frame with V and J; all others were non-productive. Following IMGT convention, CDR3 was defined as the stretch from the second conserved V-encoded cysteine up to the conserved J-encoded phenylalanine. Sequences without an unambiguous match to a single V gene segment were excluded from the earlier analysis of about 600 of the donors. An earlier analysis of several hundred of the donors called V segments functional above 56.7% productive rearrangements and segregating when the between-donor standard deviation exceeded 5%. A statistical classification framework was built to diagnose cytomegalovirus status from the catalog of TCR beta chain sequences. A later analysis assigned V and J genes by comparing TCR nucleotide sequences with IMGT/GENE-DB human TR gene sequences. In a later analysis, CDR3 sequences and most-parsimonious VDJ recombination scenarios were assigned using the TCRdist pipeline. A later analysis defined each TCR beta chain by its CDR3 amino acid sequence plus V-gene family, and excluded reads lacking a unique V-gene family. As a way to deal with suspected cross-contamination and a sequencing artifact, a later analysis dropped over 550 nucleotide sequences that were highly shared and had low generation probability. In a later analysis, a clonal expansion index for each public chain was calculated from normalized within-repertoire ranks of inferred template counts. A later analysis computed generation probabilities with a VDJ recombination model fitted to out-of-frame rearrangements, and checked the results against IGoR. Hypergeometric tests were used in a later analysis to score TCR-TCR, TCR-HLA and TCR-CMV co-occurrence, with a repertoire-size bias correction applied to the TCR pairs. False discovery rates were estimated in a later analysis by permuting HLA or CMV assignments 20 times. In a later analysis, co-occurring TCRs were grouped using DBSCAN, and TCRdist sequence similarity was added for clustering within HLA-allele-positive subsets. Repertoires with fewer than 30,000 or more than 120,000 public chains, plus five repertoires with anomalous nucleotide sharing, were excluded from co-occurrence clustering. TCRdb provides this immuneACCESS table in a form limited to in-frame rearrangements. Some clones are lacking; in checked studies, under half of them reflect an unresolved V gene, and why the rest are absent is not known. That table gives V, J and clone size, and the DNA gave D and trimming. For this sample the table gives around 200,000 clones, of which approximately 80% were detected only once. The ten largest clones take up about 10% of the sample.

In total, approximately 700 healthy bone marrow donors made up the cohort. All cohort members were sampled while nominally healthy, although unrecorded immune exposures were likely present. The donor tested CMV seropositive, placing the donor among the 250 to 350 seropositive members of the cohort. Every donor gave a peripheral blood sample, and the peripheral blood mononuclear cells from that sample were used for TCR beta sequencing. Genomic DNA extraction from the blood cell samples was performed with the Qiagen DNeasy Blood Extraction Kit. The CDR1 and CDR2 encoded by the germline V gene (reference sequence) are LNHNV and YYDKDF. Deletion took 5 bases off V and 4 bases off J, with a span of 17 bases between the germline ends. Counted from cysteine to phenylalanine, this CDR3 has 16 amino acids. CDR3 DNA is the only sequence kept; it has 48 bases, read in frame from the first base.

The receptor was isolated from a woman aged 45-59 years in good health and CMV-seropositive. Sequencing was performed on PBMCs. This sequence uses TRBV15 and TRBJ1-4; a tentative D match to TRBD1 spans 5 bases. The DNA reads as follows: TGTGCCACCAGCCTCGACCTGGGGCGTAGTAATGAAAAACTGTTTTTT. Its protein reads: CATSLDLGRSNEKLFF. The reference TRBV15 and TRBJ1-4 proteins fill in what lies around the CDR3, so the full variable domain reads DAMVIQNPRYQVTQFGKPVTLSCSQTLNHNVMYWYQQKSSQAPKLLFHYYDKDFNNEADTPDNFQSRRPNTSFCFLDIRSPGLGDTAMYLCATSLDLGRSNEKLFFGSGTQLSVL.